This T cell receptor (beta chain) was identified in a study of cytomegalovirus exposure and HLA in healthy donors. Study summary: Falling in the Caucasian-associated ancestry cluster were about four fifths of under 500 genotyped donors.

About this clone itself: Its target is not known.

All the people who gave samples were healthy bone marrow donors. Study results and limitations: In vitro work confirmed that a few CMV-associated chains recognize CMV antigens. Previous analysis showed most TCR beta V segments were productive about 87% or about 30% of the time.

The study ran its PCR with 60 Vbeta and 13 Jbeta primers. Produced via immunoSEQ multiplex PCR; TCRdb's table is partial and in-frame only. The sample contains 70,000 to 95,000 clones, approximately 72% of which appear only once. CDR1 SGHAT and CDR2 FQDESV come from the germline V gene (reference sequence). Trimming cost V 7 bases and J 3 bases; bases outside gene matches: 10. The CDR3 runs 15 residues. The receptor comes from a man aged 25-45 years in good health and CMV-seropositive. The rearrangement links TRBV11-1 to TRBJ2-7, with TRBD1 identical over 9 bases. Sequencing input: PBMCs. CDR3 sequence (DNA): TGTGCCAGCAACCCGGGACAGGGATCGAACTACGAGCAGTACTTC. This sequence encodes CASNPGQGSNYEQYF.